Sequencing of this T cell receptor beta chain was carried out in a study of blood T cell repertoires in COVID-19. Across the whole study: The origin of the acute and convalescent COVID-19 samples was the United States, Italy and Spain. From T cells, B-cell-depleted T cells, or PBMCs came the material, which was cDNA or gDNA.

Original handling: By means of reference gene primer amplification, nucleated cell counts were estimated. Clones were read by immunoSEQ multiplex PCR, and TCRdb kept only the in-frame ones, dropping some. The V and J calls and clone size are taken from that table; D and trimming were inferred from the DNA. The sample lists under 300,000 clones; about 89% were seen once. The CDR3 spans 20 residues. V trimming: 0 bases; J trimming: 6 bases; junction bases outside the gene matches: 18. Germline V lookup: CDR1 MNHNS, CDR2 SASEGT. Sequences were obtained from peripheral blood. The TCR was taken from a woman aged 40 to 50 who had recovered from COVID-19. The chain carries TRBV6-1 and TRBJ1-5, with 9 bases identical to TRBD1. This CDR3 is CASSEAFLQRTGGLGQPQHF. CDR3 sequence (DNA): TGTGCCAGCAGTGAAGCTTTTCTCCAGAGAACAGGGGGCCTGGGTCAGCCCCAGCATTTT.